This T cell receptor beta chain was recovered during a study of blood T cell repertoires in COVID-19. Clones were read by immunoSEQ multiplex PCR, and TCRdb kept only the in-frame ones, dropping some. Of over 150,000 clones in the sample, over 80% were seen once. J was trimmed by 7 bases and V by 4 bases; bases with no gene match: 11. Looked up from germline, CDR1 is SGHNT and CDR2 is YYREEE (reference sequence). This CDR3 spans 14 amino acids. The gene calls are TRBV5-4 and TRBJ2-7; 7 positions match TRBD1. This TCR was sampled from a woman in her fifties or sixties with acute or convalescent COVID-19. Sequencing was performed on peripheral blood. The CDR3 reads CASSEPGQTKEQYF. The CDR3 DNA is TGTGCCAGCAGCGAGCCGGGACAGACTAAGGAGCAGTACTTC.